Listed below are T cell receptor beta chains from one sample, sequenced in a study of T-cell memory formation after mild COVID-19. TCRdb reanalysed the 5' RACE reads using MiXCR and keeps one entry per CDR3 protein. The sample lists over 500,000 distinct CDR3 sequences, roughly 17% seen once, with just over 8% in the top ten. Sequenced: PBMCs or a T cell subset sorted from them (not recorded which). The receptor source for this set is an adult woman who had mild COVID-19 (a few samples of this study predate the infection). Cell type and time point are not known. The CDR3 runs from the conserved cysteine through the conserved F or W. The D gene is left open where the match is weak. Size is omitted from some rows. Given values are once, few, many or a class for expanded clones.

few	.	TRBV9	TRBJ2-1	CASSSGHNTGFEQFF	TGTGCCAGCAGTTCCGGACATAATACAGGCTTTGAGCAGTTCTTC
few	.	TRBV19	TRBJ2-1	CASSIGGVMNYNEQFF	TGTGCCAGTAGTATAGGGGGGGTCATGAATTACAATGAGCAGTTCTTC
.	.	TRBV5-6	TRBJ2-7	CASSISGRFSYEQYF	TGTGCCAGCAGCATCTCGGGACGGTTCTCCTACGAGCAGTACTTC
few	.	TRBV5-1	TRBJ1-2	CASSSEGHYGYTF	TGCGCCAGCAGCTCGGAGGGCCACTATGGCTACACCTTC
.	TRBD1	TRBV6-2/TRBV6-3	TRBJ1-1	CASSNGQGWNTEAFF	TGTGCCAGCAGTAACGGACAGGGGTGGAACACTGAAGCTTTCTTT
.	.	TRBV20-1	TRBJ2-7	CSAGGHPQEQYF	TGCAGTGCTGGAGGACACCCCCAAGAGCAGTACTTC
few	TRBD2	TRBV4-1	TRBJ2-5	CASSQGESGGRQETQYF	TGCGCCAGCAGCCAAGGGGAAAGCGGGGGGCGCCAAGAGACCCAGTACTTC
few	.	TRBV5-1	TRBJ2-4	CASSLGTLAKNIQYF	TGCGCCAGCAGCTTGGGGACTTTAGCCAAAAACATTCAGTACTTC
once	TRBD1	TRBV28	TRBJ2-3	CASSLLGQITDTQYF	TGTGCCAGCAGTTTATTGGGACAGATCACAGATACGCAGTATTTT
few	.	TRBV7-9	TRBJ1-5	CASSLGGGLDQPQHF	TGTGCCAGCAGCCTAGGGGGTGGGCTGGATCAGCCCCAGCATTTT
few	TRBD2	TRBV7-3	TRBJ2-1	CASSLTGSGATYNEQFF	TGTGCCAGCAGCTTAACAGGGAGCGGGGCAACCTACAATGAGCAGTTCTTC
many	.	TRBV3-1	TRBJ1-1	CASSPDTNTEAFF	TGTGCCAGCAGCCCGGACACTAACACTGAAGCTTTCTTT
few	.	TRBV18	TRBJ1-5	CASSPWGGSSNQPQHF	TGTGCCAGCTCACCGTGGGGGGGCTCTAGCAATCAGCCCCAGCATTTT
many	.	TRBV12-3/TRBV12-4	TRBJ1-3	CASSLSSSGNTIYF	TGTGCCAGCAGTTTATCCAGCTCTGGAAACACCATATATTTT
many	.	TRBV9	TRBJ2-5	CASSVVGGQETQYF	TGTGCCAGCAGCGTAGTGGGGGGCCAAGAGACCCAGTACTTC
few	TRBD1	TRBV5-4	TRBJ1-2	CASSLAPDRGRGYTF	TGTGCCAGCAGCTTGGCCCCAGACAGGGGTCGTGGCTACACCTTC
.	.	TRBV30	TRBJ1-2	CAWIVQSNYGYTF	TGTGCCTGGATCGTACAGTCGAACTATGGCTACACCTTC
many	.	TRBV15	TRBJ2-2	CATSRATRSGELFF	TGTGCCACCAGCAGAGCCACTAGATCCGGGGAGCTGTTTTTT
.	TRBD1	TRBV24-1	TRBJ2-7	CATSDWTTGYEQYF	TGTGCCACCAGTGATTGGACGACAGGGTACGAGCAGTACTTC
.	.	TRBV7-7	TRBJ2-7	CASSHGQSYEQYF	TGTGCTAGCAGCCACGGACAGTCCTACGAGCAGTACTTC
.	TRBD2	TRBV15	TRBJ2-7	CATSLGAGGYEQYF	TGTGCCACCAGTCTAGGAGCGGGAGGATACGAGCAGTACTTC
few	.	TRBV12-3/TRBV12-4	TRBJ1-1	CASSWAATEAFF	TGTGCCAGCAGTTGGGCGGCCACTGAAGCTTTCTTT
few	TRBD1	TRBV15	TRBJ2-3	CATSGRTGPDTQYF	TGTGCCACCAGCGGCCGGACAGGGCCAGATACGCAGTATTTT
many	.	TRBV5-1	TRBJ2-5	CASSLALSQETQYF	TGCGCCAGCAGCTTGGCCCTGTCCCAAGAGACCCAGTACTTC
.	.	TRBV7-3	TRBJ2-7	CASSLYPMEGYEQYF	TGTGCCAGCAGCTTATACCCCATGGAGGGCTACGAGCAGTACTTC
.	.	TRBV5-4	TRBJ2-7	CASSPTYDGFYEQYF	TGTGCCAGCAGCCCAACATATGACGGATTCTACGAGCAGTACTTC
few	.	TRBV5-5	TRBJ1-2	CASSLGLTAIGYTF	TGTGCCAGCAGCTTGGGATTGACAGCTATCGGCTACACCTTC
few	TRBD2	TRBV6-5	TRBJ2-1	CASRSQGLGGNEQFF	TGTGCCAGCAGATCCCAGGGACTAGGCGGGAATGAGCAGTTCTTC
.	TRBD1	TRBV6-5	TRBJ2-5	CASSRGGGQGLGETQYF	TGTGCCAGCAGTCGCGGCGGGGGACAGGGTTTGGGAGAGACCCAGTACTTC
few	.	TRBV7-8	TRBJ2-5	CASSPQGIGQETQYF	TGTGCCAGCAGTCCACAGGGAATTGGGCAAGAGACCCAGTACTTC
few	TRBD2	TRBV7-9	TRBJ2-3	CASSLSGGSVPDTQYF	TGTGCCAGCAGCTTAAGTGGCGGGAGCGTGCCCGATACGCAGTATTTT
few	.	TRBV5-1	TRBJ2-2	CASSLEAHTGELFF	TGCGCCAGCAGCTTGGAAGCACACACCGGGGAGCTGTTTTTT
.	.	TRBV10-3	TRBJ2-2	CAISDIYPAGDTGELFF	TGTGCCATCAGTGACATTTATCCAGCAGGTGACACCGGGGAGCTGTTTTTT
.	TRBD2	TRBV15	TRBJ2-7	CATSRDPRTSSYEQYF	TGTGCCACCAGCAGAGATCCGCGGACTAGCTCCTACGAGCAGTACTTC
.	TRBD2	TRBV7-3	TRBJ2-1	CASSRGLAGIDEQFF	TGTGCCAGCAGCCGGGGACTAGCGGGAATCGATGAGCAGTTCTTC
.	.	TRBV12-3/TRBV12-4	TRBJ2-3	CASSPGLLPYTDTQYF	TGTGCCAGCAGCCCAGGACTACTACCATACACAGATACGCAGTATTTT
.	.	TRBV5-8	TRBJ1-2	CASSSFMWGPSGGYTF	TGTGCCAGCAGCTCGTTCATGTGGGGGCCCTCCGGGGGCTACACCTTC
few	.	TRBV24-1	TRBJ2-5	CATSDWVGAGQETQYF	TGTGCCACCAGTGATTGGGTGGGAGCAGGCCAAGAGACCCAGTACTTC